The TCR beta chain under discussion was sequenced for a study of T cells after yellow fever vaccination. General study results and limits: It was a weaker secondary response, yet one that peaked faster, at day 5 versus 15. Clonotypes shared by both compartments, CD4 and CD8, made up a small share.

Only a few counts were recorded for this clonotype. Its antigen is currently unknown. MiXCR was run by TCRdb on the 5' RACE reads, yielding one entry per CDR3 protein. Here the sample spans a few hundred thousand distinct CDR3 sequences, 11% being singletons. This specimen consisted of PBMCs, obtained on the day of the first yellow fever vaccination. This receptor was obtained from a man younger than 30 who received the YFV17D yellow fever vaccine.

The DNA for the CDR3 is TGTGCCAGCAGCCCTGGGACAGGTAGAGGGGACGAGCAGTACTTC. The encoded protein is CASSPGTGRGDEQYF. This chain connects TRBV7-9 to TRBJ2-7, with 8 bases matching TRBD1. Unmatched junction bases numbered 11, after V lost 5 bases and J lost 5 bases. The length of the CDR3 is 15 residues. The germline V gene has CDR1 SEHNR and CDR2 FQNEAQ (reference sequence).